This is a list of T cell receptor beta chains from one sample in a study of blood T cell repertoires in COVID-19. Clones were sequenced by immunoSEQ multiplex PCR, and TCRdb holds only the in-frame ones, with some missing. The sample has 90,000 to 120,000 clones; 84% are singletons. The specimen sequenced was peripheral blood. The receptors derive from a human donor in a cohort sampled during active COVID-19. CDR3s include the opening cysteine and the closing phenylalanine or tryptophan. The order of the fields is clone size, D gene, V gene, J gene, CDR3 DNA, CDR3 protein. A D gene is named only where the DNA matches it firmly. Size is stated for part of the rows, as once, few or many counts, or as a class when the clone is expanded.

-	-	TRBV27	TRBJ1-2	TGTGCCAGCAGTTTCACGGGGCGCGGGGACGGCTACACCTTC	CASSFTGRGDGYTF
-	-	TRBV29-1	TRBJ1-1	TGCAGCGTTGAAGATGGGGGCTGGACTGAAGCTTTCTTT	CSVEDGGWTEAFF
-	-	TRBV19	TRBJ1-5	TGTGCCAGTAGTGACACAGGTGTTAGCAATCAGCCCCAGCATTTT	CASSDTGVSNQPQHF
few	TRBD2	TRBV19	TRBJ2-7	TGTGCCACTAGCGGGAGTCACTCCACCTACGAGCAGTACTTC	CATSGSHSTYEQYF
few	-	TRBV25-1	TRBJ2-1	TGTGCCAGCAGGGAGACTAGTTTTAGGGGTGAGCAGTTCTTC	CASRETSFRGEQFF
-	-	TRBV4-1	TRBJ2-1	TGCGCCAGCAGCCACCTCCCTGGAGCGGACAATGAGCAGTTCTTC	CASSHLPGADNEQFF
-	TRBD1	TRBV16	TRBJ1-5	TGTGCCAGCAGCCAGTATCTAAGACAGGGCGCTCAGCCCCAGCATTTT	CASSQYLRQGAQPQHF
many	TRBD1	TRBV25-1	TRBJ1-1	TGTGCCAGCAGGGATAGGGGGCTAGGGAACACTGAAGCTTTCTTT	CASRDRGLGNTEAFF
few	-	TRBV7-9	TRBJ2-2	TGTGCCAGCAGCATCCTGAACACCGGGGAGCTGTTTTTT	CASSILNTGELFF
-	TRBD1	TRBV5-4	TRBJ2-1	TGTGCCAGCAGCCAGAACGACAGGGTCGCGAATGAGCAGTTCTTC	CASSQNDRVANEQFF
-	TRBD2	TRBV2	TRBJ2-1	TGTGCCAGCAGCGCAGGCTTCGGACTAGCGCAAACCAATGAGCAGTTCTTC	CASSAGFGLAQTNEQFF
-	-	TRBV4-3	TRBJ1-1	TGCGCCAGCAGCCATATCGAGCGGGTGGGTACTGAAGCTTTCTTT	CASSHIERVGTEAFF
-	TRBD2	TRBV7-2	TRBJ2-7	TGTGCCAGCAGCCTGGGACTAGCGCTGGACGAGCAGTACTTC	CASSLGLALDEQYF
-	TRBD2	TRBV7-2	TRBJ2-1	TGTGCCAGCAGCACGACTAGCGGCTACAATGAGCAGTTCTTC	CASSTTSGYNEQFF
-	TRBD1	TRBV5-8	TRBJ2-3	TGTGCCAGCAGGCGACAGGGGCACACAGATACGCAGTATTTT	CASRRQGHTDTQYF
-	-	TRBV20-1	TRBJ2-3	TGCAGTGCTAGTGGGACGGGAAGCACAGATACGCAGTATTTT	CSASGTGSTDTQYF
once	-	TRBV18	TRBJ2-5	TGTGCCAGCTCACCACCGATGGGCGAGACCCAGTACTTC	CASSPPMGETQYF
-	-	TRBV9	TRBJ1-1	TGTGCCAGCAGTCCCCGGGGGAACACTGAAGCTTTCTTT	CASSPRGNTEAFF
-	TRBD1	TRBV10-3	TRBJ2-7	TGTGCCATCAGTGGAGGACAGGGCAACGAGCAGTACTTC	CAISGGQGNEQYF
few	TRBD1	TRBV7-2	TRBJ1-2	TGTGCCAGCAGCTTAGGTGGGACAGGGGATTATGGCTACACCTTC	CASSLGGTGDYGYTF
once	TRBD2	TRBV5-1	TRBJ2-1	TGCGCCAGCAGCTTGGTTGCTAGCGGGAGGACCTACAATGAGCAGTTCTTC	CASSLVASGRTYNEQFF
-	TRBD1	TRBV19	TRBJ1-1	TGTGCCAGTAAAATGCTCGGACAGGGTGGAACTGAAGCTTTCTTT	CASKMLGQGGTEAFF
-	-	TRBV7-2	TRBJ2-2	TGTGCCAGCAGCTTGAGGGCTCCCGGGGAGCTGTTTTTT	CASSLRAPGELFF
-	-	TRBV2	TRBJ2-1	TGTGCCAGCAGCCCACTTACGACTATAATTGAGCAGTTCTTC	CASSPLTTIIEQFF
-	-	TRBV5-1	TRBJ1-3	TGCGCCAGCAGCTTATGGACAGCTGGAAACACCATATATTTT	CASSLWTAGNTIYF
-	TRBD2	TRBV5-1	TRBJ2-1	TGCGCCAGCAGCTTGCGACGGCTAGCGGGCTCAAACGGGAATGAGCAGTTCTTC	CASSLRRLAGSNGNEQFF
-	-	TRBV5-6	TRBJ1-2	TGTGCCAGCAGAGGACGGGATGAAGGCTACACCTTC	CASRGRDEGYTF